Given below is one TCR beta chain in context. Antigen: not known. The CDR3 sequence is 16 residues long. V lost 2 bases, J lost 6 bases, and 11 bases stayed unmatched. Germline lookup yields CDR1 PRHDT and CDR2 FYEKMQ (reference sequence). The sample comes from a study of graft-versus-host responses after intestinal transplantation. At the level of the study: Anti-thymocyte globulin served as induction for all recipients, who then took tacrolimus and steroids for 2 to 4 years. Study-wide results and caveats: Some GvH clones appeared in ileal mucosa or blood before recipient bone marrow.

Profiling relied on immunoSEQ multiplex PCR, and the TCRdb table lists in-frame clones only, not all of them. Of approximately 50,000 clones listed, about 90% were seen once; the top ten hold approximately 1.6%. The material was PBMCs, obtained 26 days after transplant. This clonotype originated in a human patient who received an intestinal transplant, so some T cells may come from the graft donor. The rearrangement links TRBV13 to TRBJ1-1, with 8 bases matching TRBD1. The CDR3 sequence is CASSLSDRGRFPEAFF. The CDR3 coding sequence is TGTGCCAGCAGCTTATCCGACAGGGGAAGGTTCCCTGAAGCTTTCTTT.